A selection of T cell receptor beta chains follows, all from one sample in a study of a mutant IDH1 vaccine in newly diagnosed glioma. The repertoire was sequenced with immunoSEQ multiplex PCR; TCRdb's copy has only in-frame clones and lacks some. The table includes approximately 45,000 clones, less than 95% detected once. Their recognized antigens are unknown. Specimen: PBMCs, collected from a glioma patient whose treatment included an IDH1 peptide vaccine. These receptors were taken from a man aged 45-65 years with glioma. CDR3s include the opening cysteine and the closing phenylalanine or tryptophan. D genes are given only for firm matches. Rows give clone size only sometimes, using once, few, many, or a class for an expanded clone.

abundance | j_gene | v_gene | d_gene | CDR3aa | CDR3nt
NA | TRBJ2-3 | TRBV9 | NA | CASSVVQDPTSQTQYF | TGTGCCAGCAGCGTAGTTCAAGACCCCACGTCGCAAACGCAGTATTTT
NA | TRBJ2-7 | TRBV25-1 | TRBD1 | CASSESTGWGRNEQYF | TGTGCCAGCAGTGAATCGACAGGGTGGGGTAGAAACGAGCAGTACTTC
NA | TRBJ2-5 | TRBV28 | NA | CASSLGKGIQTQYF | TGTGCCAGCAGTTTAGGGAAGGGTATCCAGACCCAGTACTTC
NA | TRBJ2-1 | TRBV7-3 | NA | CASSPRLGSYNEQFF | TGTGCCAGCAGCCCTCGACTGGGCTCCTACAATGAGCAGTTCTTC
NA | TRBJ2-7 | TRBV5-1 | TRBD1 | CASSVGTDPYEQYF | TGCGCCAGCAGCGTGGGGACAGATCCCTACGAGCAGTACTTC
NA | TRBJ2-1 | TRBV7-2 | NA | CASSSRGGAGEQFF | TGTGCCAGCAGCTCGAGGGGCGGGGCGGGTGAGCAGTTCTTC
once | TRBJ2-1 | TRBV19 | NA | CASSTVPNNEQFF | TGTGCCAGTAGTACCGTCCCGAACAATGAGCAGTTCTTC
NA | TRBJ1-2 | TRBV4-3 | NA | CASSQDFRKGGYSYGYTF | TGCGCCAGCAGCCAAGATTTCCGGAAGGGCGGCTATAGCTATGGCTACACCTTC
once | TRBJ2-1 | TRBV5-1 | NA | CASSLDSRYQSSYNEQFF | TGCGCCAGCAGCTTGGATAGCCGTTACCAGAGCTCCTACAATGAGCAGTTCTTC
NA | TRBJ2-7 | TRBV9 | NA | CASSVVPGVDYEQYF | TGTGCCAGCAGCGTAGTTCCAGGGGTGGACTACGAGCAGTACTTC
NA | TRBJ2-3 | TRBV5-1 | TRBD2 | CASSFGTTGTDTQYF | TGCGCCAGCAGCTTTGGGACTACGGGCACAGATACGCAGTATTTT
NA | TRBJ2-7 | TRBV18 | NA | CASSPSGGKYEQYF | TGTGCCAGCTCACCATCAGGGGGGAAATACGAGCAGTACTTC
NA | TRBJ1-4 | TRBV9 | NA | CASSLGGIREKLFF | TGTGCCAGCAGTTTGGGAGGGATCCGTGAAAAACTGTTTTTT
NA | TRBJ2-3 | TRBV29-1 | TRBD1 | CSVEPDRADTQYF | TGCAGCGTTGAACCCGACAGGGCAGATACGCAGTATTTT
NA | TRBJ1-1 | TRBV18 | TRBD1 | CASSPPNRGSEAFF | TGTGCCAGCTCACCACCTAACAGGGGAAGTGAAGCTTTCTTT
medium-sized | TRBJ1-6 | TRBV4-1 | TRBD1 | CASSQDKREGAVSPLHF | TGCGCCAGCAGCCAAGATAAGAGGGAGGGGGCTGTTTCACCCCTCCACTTT
once | TRBJ2-2 | TRBV11-3 | NA | CASSSDRKNTGELFF | TGTGCCAGCAGCTCCGACAGAAAGAACACCGGGGAGCTGTTTTTT
once | TRBJ1-1 | TRBV6-5 | NA | CASSYDWGNTEAFF | TGTGCCAGCAGTTACGATTGGGGGAACACTGAAGCTTTCTTT
NA | TRBJ1-5 | TRBV10-3 | NA | CAISEGQTSNQPQHF | TGTGCCATCAGTGAGGGACAAACGTCCAATCAGCCCCAGCATTTT
NA | TRBJ2-5 | TRBV10-2 | NA | CATRLGGGQETQYF | TGCGCCACCCGCCTAGGGGGGGGACAAGAGACCCAGTACTTC
NA | TRBJ2-5 | TRBV4-1 | TRBD1 | CASSQFTGGQETQYF | TGCGCCAGCAGCCAATTTACAGGGGGACAAGAGACCCAGTACTTC
NA | TRBJ1-2 | TRBV7-8 | NA | CASSLEKGNYGYTF | TGTGCCAGCAGCTTAGAGAAGGGCAACTATGGCTACACCTTC
NA | TRBJ1-1 | TRBV6-6 | NA | CASSDLTVLSEAFF | TGTGCCAGCAGTGACCTGACAGTTTTATCTGAAGCTTTCTTT
NA | TRBJ2-1 | TRBV5-1 | TRBD2 | CASSQGLAGHNEQFF | TGCGCCAGCAGCCAGGGACTAGCGGGGCACAATGAGCAGTTCTTC
NA | TRBJ2-3 | TRBV2 | TRBD2 | CASSEDWRELTDTQYF | TGTGCCAGCAGTGAAGATTGGCGGGAGCTTACAGATACGCAGTATTTT
NA | TRBJ2-5 | TRBV7-3 | TRBD2 | CASSKNPGLAGGETQYF | TGTGCCAGCAGCAAAAACCCGGGACTAGCGGGCGGAGAGACCCAGTACTTC
NA | TRBJ2-5 | TRBV7-6 | NA | CASSAIETQYF | TGTGCCAGCAGCGCCATAGAGACCCAGTACTTC
NA | TRBJ2-3 | TRBV4-3 | TRBD1 | CASSQDAGQGANTQYF | TGCGCCAGCAGCCAAGATGCGGGACAGGGGGCAAATACGCAGTATTTT
NA | TRBJ1-5 | TRBV4-3 | NA | CASSQDRGPQPQHF | TGCGCCAGCAGCCAAGATAGAGGACCTCAGCCCCAGCATTTT
NA | TRBJ2-5 | TRBV6-5 | NA | CASSPSWGKQETQYF | TGTGCCAGCAGTCCAAGTTGGGGAAAGCAAGAGACCCAGTACTTC
NA | TRBJ2-7 | TRBV5-5 | TRBD1 | CASSLPGTVHYEQYF | TGTGCCAGCAGCTTGCCCGGGACAGTCCACTACGAGCAGTACTTC
NA | TRBJ1-3 | TRBV28 | TRBD1 | CASSMTGSGNTIYF | TGTGCCAGCAGTATGACAGGGTCTGGAAACACCATATATTTT
NA | TRBJ2-7 | TRBV15 | NA | CATSRDRQGRGEQYF | TGTGCCACCAGCAGAGATAGGCAGGGAAGAGGCGAGCAGTACTTC
NA | TRBJ2-5 | TRBV6-6 | TRBD1 | CASSYPLDRVQETQYF | TGTGCCAGCAGTTACCCCCTCGACAGGGTTCAAGAGACCCAGTACTTC
once | TRBJ1-5 | TRBV7-2 | NA | CASSLGVNQPQHF | TGTGCCAGCAGCTTAGGCGTTAATCAGCCCCAGCATTTT
once | TRBJ1-3 | TRBV5-6 | NA | CASSPSLGGKRNTIYF | TGTGCCAGCAGCCCAAGTCTGGGGGGCAAACGAAACACCATATATTTT
NA | TRBJ2-1 | TRBV2 | NA | CASRWDTYNEQFF | TGTGCCAGCAGATGGGACACTTACAATGAGCAGTTCTTC
NA | TRBJ1-1 | TRBV5-6 | NA | CASSFAYTEAFF | TGTGCCAGCAGCTTTGCGTACACTGAAGCTTTCTTT
NA | TRBJ1-1 | TRBV5-1 | TRBD1 | CASSRDRVTEAFF | TGCGCCAGCAGCAGGGACAGGGTCACTGAAGCTTTCTTT
NA | TRBJ2-7 | TRBV19 | NA | CASSPLPLYRHEQYF | TGTGCCAGTAGTCCCCTCCCCCTCTACAGGCACGAGCAGTACTTC